This T cell receptor beta chain was captured by sequencing in a study of T cells of healthy individuals. CDR1 KGHSH and CDR2 LQKENI come from the germline V gene. Unmatched junction bases numbered 3, after V lost 3 bases and J lost 4 bases. This CDR3 is built from 14 residues. Only a few counts were recorded for this clonotype. Via MiXCR, TCRdb re-called the 5' RACE reads, giving one row per CDR3 protein. The data show tens of thousands of distinct CDR3 sequences, about 17% seen once. The chain is built from TRBV18 and TRBJ1-1; the match to TRBD1 covers 9 bases. This TCR was recovered from a human donor in good health. CDR3 sequence: CASSPRTGATEAFF. The CDR3 DNA is TGTGCCAGCTCACCCCGGACAGGGGCCACTGAAGCTTTCTTT.